This record covers a single T cell receptor (beta chain). Participants' reported clinical history set cohort assignment. Trimming removed 7 bases from V and 2 bases from J, with 15 bases in between. This CDR3 is 14 amino acids long. Germline assignment: CDR1 SGHRS and CDR2 YFSETQ. The data were taken from a study of blood T cell repertoires in COVID-19. Study information: In each case, the material was cDNA or gDNA derived from T cells, B-cell-depleted T cells, or PBMCs.

Per the authors' pipeline: Scientists estimated how many nucleated cells there were by amplifying reference gene primers. The repertoire was sequenced with immunoSEQ multiplex PCR; TCRdb's copy has only in-frame clones and lacks some. D and trimming come from the DNA, and the V and J calls and clone size come from that table. The sample yields 200,000 to 250,000 clones, about 84% seen once. This TCR came from a man aged 25 to 40 with acute COVID-19. Sequenced sample: PBMCs or T cells enriched from blood (not recorded which). The chain joins TRBV5-1 to TRBJ1-1, with D maybe TRBD1 (5 bases). The CDR3 coding sequence is TGCGCCAGCGGGAGGGACGGGACCAACACTGAAGCTTTCTTT. Amino acids: CASGRDGTNTEAFF. The whole variable domain, filled in from reference TRBV5-1 and TRBJ1-1, reads KAGVTQTPRYLIKTRGQQVTLSCSPISGHRSVSWYQQTPGQGLQFLFEYFSETQRNKGNFPGRFSGRQFSNSRSEMNVSTLELGDSALYLCASGRDGTNTEAFFGQGTRLTVV.